The clone carrying this T cell receptor beta chain was observed a handful of times. This sample is part of a study of T-cell memory formation after mild COVID-19. TCRdb re-derived calls from the 5' RACE reads in MiXCR, one entry per CDR3 protein. The sample consists of a few hundred thousand distinct CDR3 sequences, under 12% of them appearing once. V shed 2 bases, J shed 10 bases, and the junction held 8 bases outside the gene matches. Germline V gene lookup returns CDR1 MNHEY and CDR2 SVGAGI. This CDR3 contains 14 residues. This sequence originates from a man aged 18 to 29 who had mild COVID-19 (a few samples of this study predate the infection). Cell type and time point are not known. This sequence joins TRBV6-5 and TRBJ1-1; TRBD1 matches 9 bases. The sample comprised PBMCs or a T cell subset sorted from them (not recorded which). The CDR3 coding sequence is TGTGCCAGCAGTTACGGTGACAGGGGGGAGGCAGCTTTCTTT. This sequence encodes CASSYGDRGEAAFF.